These 5 T cell receptor beta chains were all obtained from the same sample, sequenced in a study of T-cell reconstitution after alpha-beta-depleted transplantation in children. For TCRbeta, the library was prepared with unique molecular identifiers. One entry per CDR3 protein, called by TCRdb with MiXCR from the PCR reads. Counted here are approximately 490,000 distinct CDR3 sequences, about 10% occurring once; the ten biggest clones make up around 2%. Sequencing used PBMCs, obtained before TCRalphabeta/CD19-depleted stem cell transplant. The receptors originated from a child aged 2-15 years with inherited bone marrow failure, due to receive a stem cell transplant.

To note about this clonotype: A much larger clone differs from this one at a single base, so this may be a read error. This chain connects TRBV4-3 to TRBJ2-7, with D perhaps assigned TRBD1 or TRBD2 (5 bases each). This CDR3 is 15 amino acids long. V lost 4 bases and J lost 5, with 18 bases in between. The germline V gene has CDR1 LGHNA and CDR2 YSLEER. In DNA form, the CDR3 reads TGCGCCAGCAGCCCGGAACCCGGGACCGAGAACGAGCAGTACTTC. Translated, it gives CASSPEPGTENEQYF.

This clonotype showed up many times. V gene TRBV9 combines with J gene TRBJ2-7; TRBD1 agrees at 12 bases. The CDR3 has 16 residues. J lost 4 bases, V lost 3 bases, and 8 bases had no gene match. Germline V gene sequence: CDR1 SGDLS, CDR2 YYNGEE. This CDR3 reads CASSGRGTGGPYEQYF. In DNA form, the CDR3 reads TGTGCCAGCAGCGGCAGAGGGACAGGGGGCCCATACGAGCAGTACTTC. Full variable domain (outside the CDR3, taken from reference TRBV9 and TRBJ2-7): DSGVTQTPKHLITATGQRVTLRCSPRSGDLSVYWYQQSLDQGLQFLIQYYNGEERAKGNILERFSAQQFPDLHSELNLSSLELGDSALYFCASSGRGTGGPYEQYFGPGTRLTVT.

This clonotype showed up many times. The chain employs TRBV6-5 and TRBJ1-2; D gene ambiguous. CDR1 MNHEY and CDR2 SVGAGI come from the germline V gene. The CDR3 has 15 residues. The V and J ends lost 2 bases and 2 bases respectively, with 12 bases between them. The CDR3, as DNA: TGTGCCAGCAGTTACCTGGAGGGCGCAAACTATGGCTACACCTTC. Residues: CASSYLEGANYGYTF.

This clonotype was seen repeatedly, ten times or more. The rearrangement joins TRBV29-1 to TRBJ2-3; no clear D gene. CDR3 size: 12 residues. Per the germline V gene, CDR1 is SQVTM and CDR2 is ANQGSEA. V lost 5 bases to trimming and J lost 4 bases, with 10 bases between them. The CDR3: CSVFGRADTQYF. The CDR3 nucleotides are TGCAGCGTTTTTGGCCGCGCAGATACGCAGTATTTT.

This clonotype was observed a handful of times. J is TRBJ1-4 and V is TRBV19; TRBD1 matches at 7 bases. Germline V gene lookup returns CDR1 LNHDA and CDR2 SQIVND (reference sequence). This CDR3 contains 17 residues. Trimming at V came to 5 bases and at J to 9 bases, leaving 18 bases not matched to a gene. CDR3 residues: CASSPLRPGQPGKKLFF. The DNA of the CDR3 is TGTGCCAGTAGTCCTCTTCGACCGGGACAGCCCGGAAAAAAACTGTTTTTT.